This TCR beta chain is drawn from a study of CD8+CD57+ T cells in acquired aplastic anemia. Genomic DNA served as template for TCR beta VDJ and CDR3 profiling. TCRdb itself ran the reads through MiXCR, one entry per CDR3 protein. This table has 130,000 or so distinct CDR3 sequences, around 41% appearing once. Only a few counts were recorded for this clonotype. CDR1 is SGHTA, CDR2 FQGNSA, per germline. The CDR3 totals 14 residues. The V end lost 2 bases, the J end lost 8 bases, and 12 bases lay between the germline ends. The receptor comes from a human donor in good health, serving as a control. The chain recombines TRBV7-2 with TRBJ1-4, with D unresolved. Sequencing was performed on sorted CD4+, CD8+, or CD8+CD57+ T cells (not recorded which) from PBMCs. CDR3 protein: CASSLSGRDEKLFF. As DNA, the CDR3 is TGTGCCAGCAGCTTAAGCGGGCGCGACGAAAAACTGTTTTTT.